Listed here are 7 T cell receptor beta chains from one sample, sequenced in a study of cytomegalovirus exposure and HLA in healthy donors. Assay used: immunoSEQ multiplex PCR; TCRdb lists only in-frame clones, some missing. The data show under 75,000 clones, 85% to 95% seen once. Input material: PBMCs. The receptors were gathered from a woman aged 18 to 35 in good health and CMV-seropositive.

The chain is built from TRBV30 and TRBJ2-5; TRBD1 matches at 10 bases. The CDR3 extends over 15 amino acids. J lost 3 bases, V lost 3 bases, and 7 bases had no gene match. The V gene's germline CDR1 is GTSNPN and CDR2 SVGIG (reference sequence). Written as DNA, the CDR3 is TGTGCCTGGAGCAAAGGACAGGGGGTGGAAGAGACCCAGTACTTC. Its protein product is CAWSKGQGVEETQYF.

This chain connects TRBV2 to TRBJ1-6; 7 positions agree with TRBD1. V was pared by 7 bases and J by 1 base, with 4 bases of the junction left unmatched. From germline, CDR1 is SNHLY and CDR2 FYNNEI. The CDR3 has 15 amino acids. The CDR3 DNA sequence: TGTGCCAGCACTGAGGGGGCATCCTATAATTCACCCCTCCACTTT. This sequence encodes CASTEGASYNSPLHF.

The J gene is TRBJ2-7, the V gene TRBV5-1; perhaps TRBD1 as D (6 bases). The CDR3 is 14 residues long. V gave up 4 bases and J gave up 6 bases, with 17 bases separating them. Germline-derived CDR1 and CDR2 are SGHRS and YFSETQ. Here the CDR3 DNA reads TGCGCCAGCAGCCTGGACAGTTACTCTGTCGAGCAGTACTTC. Amino acids: CASSLDSYSVEQYF.

The chain couples TRBV6-1 to TRBJ2-7; 7 nucleotides agree with TRBD1. Unmatched junction bases numbered 7, after V lost 2 bases and J lost 3 bases. Per germline, CDR1 MNHNS and CDR2 SASEGT. The CDR3 contains 15 residues. The CDR3 nucleotides read TGTGCCAGCAGTGAAAATCGGGGACAGCTCTACGAGCAGTACTTC. Translating it yields CASSENRGQLYEQYF.

The chain has TRBV6-5 and TRBJ2-1, with 10 bases lining up with TRBD1. This CDR3 comprises 16 residues. Germline CDR1 reads MNHEY; CDR2 reads SVGAGI. With V trimmed by 0 bases and J by 6 bases, 5 bases remained unmatched. The CDR3, as DNA: TGTGCCAGCAGTTACTCAAGACAGGGGGCAAGCAATGAGCAGTTCTTC. It encodes CASSYSRQGASNEQFF.

This clone was seen once. The chain carries TRBV6-1 and TRBJ2-7; D might be TRBD1 (6 bases). CDR1 and CDR2 from the germline V gene are MNHNS and SASEGT. The CDR3 is 16 amino acids. The V end lost 2 bases, the J end lost 4 bases, and 18 bases lay between the germline ends. In DNA, the CDR3 is TGTGCCAGCAGTGAAAAGGGACACCCGATACCTTACGAGCAGTACTTC. Translated: CASSEKGHPIPYEQYF.

The genes are TRBV20-1 and TRBJ1-4; D unclear. The V gene lost 6 bases and the J gene lost 7 bases, with 9 bases spanning the gap. Germline-derived CDR1 and CDR2 are DFQATT and SNEGSKA (reference sequence). This CDR3 is built from 11 residues. The CDR3 DNA is TGCAGTGCCCAGGTCGGTGAAAAACTGTTTTTT. Encoded protein: CSAQVGEKLFF.